The following is a T cell receptor (beta chain) sequence with its context. Libraries were prepared by immunoSEQ multiplex PCR; TCRdb keeps only in-frame clonotypes and omits some of them. The repertoire has over 60,000 clones, around 90% of them found once; the top ten carry under 2.5%. V lost 5 bases and J lost 5, with 13 bases in between. Germline loops: CDR1 SGHNT, CDR2 YYREEE (reference sequence). There are 13 residues in the CDR3. The source of the sample is a study of control samples from healthy donors and cancer patients. This TCR derives from a woman aged 55-69 years with head and neck cancer. The chain couples TRBV5-4 to TRBJ2-5; D possibly uses TRBD1 or TRBD2 (5 bases each). Sequences were obtained from PBMCs. CDR3 sequence: CASRGDERETQYF. In nucleotides, the CDR3 is TGTGCCAGCAGGGGGGACGAGCGCGAGACCCAGTACTTC.